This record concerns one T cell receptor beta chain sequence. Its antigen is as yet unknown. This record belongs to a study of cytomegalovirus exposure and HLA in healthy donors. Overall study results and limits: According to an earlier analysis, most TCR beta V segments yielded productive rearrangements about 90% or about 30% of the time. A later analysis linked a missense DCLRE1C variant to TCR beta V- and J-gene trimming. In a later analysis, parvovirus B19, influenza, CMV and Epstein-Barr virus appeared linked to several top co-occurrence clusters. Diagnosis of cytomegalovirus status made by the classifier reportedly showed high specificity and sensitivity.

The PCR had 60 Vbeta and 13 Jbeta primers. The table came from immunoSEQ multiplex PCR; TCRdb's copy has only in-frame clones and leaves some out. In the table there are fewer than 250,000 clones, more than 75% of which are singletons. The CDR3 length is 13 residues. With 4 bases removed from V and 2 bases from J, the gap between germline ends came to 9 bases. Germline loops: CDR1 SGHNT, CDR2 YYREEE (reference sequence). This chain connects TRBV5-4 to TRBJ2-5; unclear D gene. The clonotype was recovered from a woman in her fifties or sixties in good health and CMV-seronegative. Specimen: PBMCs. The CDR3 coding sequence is TGTGCCAGCAGCGTGGCAGATCAAGAGACCCAGTACTTC. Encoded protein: CASSVADQETQYF. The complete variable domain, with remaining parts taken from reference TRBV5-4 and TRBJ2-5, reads ETGVTQSPTHLIKTRGQQVTLRCSSQSGHNTVSWYQQALGQGPQFIFQYYREEENGRGNFPPRFSGLQFPNYSSELNVNALELDDSALYLCASSVADQETQYFGPGTRLLVL.